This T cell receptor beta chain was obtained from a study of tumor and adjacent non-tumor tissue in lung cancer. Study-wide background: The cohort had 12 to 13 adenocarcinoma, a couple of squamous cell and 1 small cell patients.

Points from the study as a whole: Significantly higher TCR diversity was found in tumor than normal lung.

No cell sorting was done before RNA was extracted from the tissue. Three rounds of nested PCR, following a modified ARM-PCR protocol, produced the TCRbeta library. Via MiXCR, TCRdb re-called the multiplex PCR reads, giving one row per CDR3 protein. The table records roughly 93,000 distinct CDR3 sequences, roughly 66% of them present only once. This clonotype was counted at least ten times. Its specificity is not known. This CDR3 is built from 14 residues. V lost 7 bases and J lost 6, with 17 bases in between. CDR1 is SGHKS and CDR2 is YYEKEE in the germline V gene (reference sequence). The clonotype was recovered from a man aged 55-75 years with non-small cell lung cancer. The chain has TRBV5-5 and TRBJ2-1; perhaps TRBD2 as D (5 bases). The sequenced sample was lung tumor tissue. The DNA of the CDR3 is TGTGCCAGCCAAAACCCGGGATCAGGCAATGAGCAGTTCTTC. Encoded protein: CASQNPGSGNEQFF. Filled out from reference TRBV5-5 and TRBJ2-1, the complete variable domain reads DAGVTQSPTHLIKTRGQQVTLRCSPISGHKSVSWYQQVLGQGPQFIFQYYEKEERGRGNFPDRFSARQFPNYSSELNVNALLLGDSALYLCASQNPGSGNEQFFGPGTRLTVL.